These T cell receptor beta chains were read from a single sample in a study of T-cell reconstitution after alpha-beta-depleted transplantation in children. TCRdb recomputed calls from the PCR reads with MiXCR, one row per CDR3 protein. The sample contains around 420,000 distinct CDR3 sequences, 16% of which appear only once. Sequencing used PBMCs, mostly from graft donor cells, obtained 360 days after TCRalphabeta/CD19-depleted stem cell transplant. These receptors all come from a boy in the first two years of life who had a stem cell transplant for Wiskott-Aldrich syndrome, so the T cells may come from the graft donor. The CDR3 runs from the conserved cysteine through the conserved F or W. The order of the fields is clone size, J gene, V gene, D gene, CDR3 DNA, CDR3 protein. A D gene is named only where the DNA matches it firmly. A clone size is listed for some rows: how often the clone was seen (once, few, many), or a class if it is expanded.

- | TRBJ2-1 | TRBV18 | - | TGTGCCAGCTCACCAATCTCCTACAATGAGCAGTTCTTC | CASSPISYNEQFF
- | TRBJ2-5 | TRBV18 | - | TGTGCCAGCTCAAAACAGAGTAAAGTCACGCAAGAGACCCTGTACTTC | CASSKQSKVTQETLYF
few | TRBJ2-1 | TRBV6-2/TRBV6-3 | - | TGTGCCAGCAGTTCCGGGTACTACAATGAGCAGTTCTTC | CASSSGYYNEQFF
few | TRBJ1-1 | TRBV20-1 | - | TGCAGTGCTAGTAGGGACATGAACACTGAAGCTTTCTTT | CSASRDMNTEAFF
few | TRBJ1-5 | TRBV6-2/TRBV6-3 | - | TGTGCCAGCAGTTTCCGACAGGCTAATCAGCCCCAGCATTTT | CASSFRQANQPQHF
few | TRBJ2-3 | TRBV6-2/TRBV6-3 | - | TGTGCCAGCAGTTTAAGGATCCGCACAGATACGCAGTATTTT | CASSLRIRTDTQYF
- | TRBJ2-1 | TRBV5-1 | - | TGCGCCAGCAGCTTAGGAGCGGTCAGCTCCTACAATGAGCAGTTCTTC | CASSLGAVSSYNEQFF
many | TRBJ2-2 | TRBV12-3/TRBV12-4 | - | TGTGCCAGCAGCTTCCGAACGGGACCCGGGGAGCTGTTTTTT | CASSFRTGPGELFF
few | TRBJ2-3 | TRBV7-2 | TRBD2 | TGTGCCAGCAGCCGAAGTCCGGGGGGGCCAGATACGCAGTATTTT | CASSRSPGGPDTQYF
- | TRBJ2-5 | TRBV24-1 | - | TGTGCCACCAGTGATTTTGGACCGCCTGGGGCCCAGTACTTC | CATSDFGPPGAQYF
few | TRBJ1-2 | TRBV3-1 | - | TGTGCCAGCAGCCAAGATAGCAGGATTTATGGCTACACCTTC | CASSQDSRIYGYTF
many | TRBJ2-2 | TRBV12-3/TRBV12-4 | - | TGTGCCAGCAGCCCAATAAGGGGAATCGGGGAGCTGTTTTTT | CASSPIRGIGELFF
few | TRBJ2-3 | TRBV20-1 | TRBD2 | TGCAGTGCTAGAGTTTGGTTGGCTAGCGGGGGGGCGCAGTATTTT | CSARVWLASGGAQYF
- | TRBJ1-5 | TRBV30 | - | TGTGCCTGGAGTCTCGGACAGTTGCGTCAGCCCCAGCATTTT | CAWSLGQLRQPQHF
few | TRBJ1-2 | TRBV27 | TRBD1 | TGTGCCAGCAGTCACCGGGACAGAGGTGGCTACACCTTC | CASSHRDRGGYTF
- | TRBJ2-7 | TRBV7-8 | TRBD1 | TGTGCCAGCAGCCACCGGGACAGAGCTTACGAGCAGTACTTC | CASSHRDRAYEQYF
- | TRBJ1-1 | TRBV7-9 | - | TGTGCCAGCAGCTCCCAATGGGTGATGAACACTGAAGCTTTCTTT | CASSSQWVMNTEAFF
- | TRBJ2-7 | TRBV7-2 | TRBD2 | TGTGCCAGCAGCTTAGTTGGGACTAGCGGGATCTCCTACGAGCAGTACTTC | CASSLVGTSGISYEQYF
- | TRBJ2-7 | TRBV6-1 | TRBD2 | TGTGCCAGCAGGTGTAGGGGAGCAGCGGGAGAGCAGTACTTC | CASRCRGAAGEQYF
- | TRBJ2-7 | TRBV13 | - | TGTGCCAGCAGCTTAGAGTTGACCCCGGGGGCCTACGAGCAGTACTTC | CASSLELTPGAYEQYF
- | TRBJ2-7 | TRBV18 | TRBD1 | TGTGCCAGCTCCCTCTACAGGGGGCTCGGGACTGCCTACGAGCAGTACTTC | CASSLYRGLGTAYEQYF
few | TRBJ2-1 | TRBV9 | TRBD2 | TGTGCCAGCAGCGTAGAGGCGGGAGGAGCGGGAGGAAACAATGAGCAGTTCTTC | CASSVEAGGAGGNNEQFF
few | TRBJ1-1 | TRBV6-6 | - | TGTGCCAGCAGTTATGCAGGGATGTCTGAAGCTTTCTTT | CASSYAGMSEAFF
- | TRBJ2-3 | TRBV7-2 | TRBD1 | TGTGCCAGCAGTAAGACAGGGGCCGCGAAGGGTACGCAGTATTTT | CASSKTGAAKGTQYF
- | TRBJ2-7 | TRBV7-9 | - | TGTGCCAGCAGCCCCCTCGATTTCGTGGGGTCCTACGAGCAGTACTTC | CASSPLDFVGSYEQYF
once | TRBJ2-7 | TRBV9 | TRBD2 | TGTGCCAGCAGCGTAGAAGGGGAGCGGGAGGTTGTTCTCTACGAGCAGTACTTC | CASSVEGEREVVLYEQYF
- | TRBJ2-7 | TRBV6-1 | TRBD1 | TGTGCCAGCACCCAGCCTGGGACAGGGATCCTCTACGAGCAGTACTTC | CASTQPGTGILYEQYF
- | TRBJ2-2 | TRBV12-3/TRBV12-4 | TRBD2 | TGTGCCAGCATCGTTAGCGGGAGGGTCCTTTCCGGGGAGCTGTTTTTT | CASIVSGRVLSGELFF
- | TRBJ1-2 | TRBV29-1 | TRBD1 | TGCAGCGTGACAGGGAGCAACTATGGCTACACCTTC | CSVTGSNYGYTF
- | TRBJ2-1 | TRBV14 | - | TGTGCCAGCAGCCTACTTCTGTTACCCCCGAGTTTGGTGGGCAATGAGCAGTTCTTC | CASSLLLLPPSLVGNEQFF
- | TRBJ2-3 | TRBV20-1 | - | TGCAGTGCTGGACGGACTGGCGACACGCAGTATTTT | CSAGRTGDTQYF
once | TRBJ1-2 | TRBV6-1 | - | TGTGCCGGGCGGGACCGCTACTATGGCTACACCTTC | CAGRDRYYGYTF
few | TRBJ2-1 | TRBV10-3 | - | TGTGCCATCAGTGCTCGGGACGGGCCCTATGAGCAGTTCTTC | CAISARDGPYEQFF